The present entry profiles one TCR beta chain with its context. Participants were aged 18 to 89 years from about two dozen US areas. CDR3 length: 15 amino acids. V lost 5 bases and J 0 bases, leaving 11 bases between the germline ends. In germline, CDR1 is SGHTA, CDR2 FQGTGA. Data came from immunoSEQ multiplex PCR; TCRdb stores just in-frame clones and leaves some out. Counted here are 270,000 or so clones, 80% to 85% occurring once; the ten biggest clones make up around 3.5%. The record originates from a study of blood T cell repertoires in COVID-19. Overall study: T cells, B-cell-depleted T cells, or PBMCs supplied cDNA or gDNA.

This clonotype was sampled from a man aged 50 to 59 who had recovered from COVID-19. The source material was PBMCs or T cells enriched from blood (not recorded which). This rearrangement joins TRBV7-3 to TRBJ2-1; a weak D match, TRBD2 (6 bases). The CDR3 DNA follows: TGTGCCAGCAGCCCCCTCGGGAGCTCCTACAATGAGCAGTTCTTC. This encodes CASSPLGSSYNEQFF. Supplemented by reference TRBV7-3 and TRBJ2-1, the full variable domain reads GAGVSQTPSNKVTEKGKYVELRCDPISGHTALYWYRQSLGQGPEFLIYFQGTGAADDSGLPNDRFFAVRPEGSVSTLKIQRTERGDSAVYLCASSPLGSSYNEQFFGPGTRLTVL.